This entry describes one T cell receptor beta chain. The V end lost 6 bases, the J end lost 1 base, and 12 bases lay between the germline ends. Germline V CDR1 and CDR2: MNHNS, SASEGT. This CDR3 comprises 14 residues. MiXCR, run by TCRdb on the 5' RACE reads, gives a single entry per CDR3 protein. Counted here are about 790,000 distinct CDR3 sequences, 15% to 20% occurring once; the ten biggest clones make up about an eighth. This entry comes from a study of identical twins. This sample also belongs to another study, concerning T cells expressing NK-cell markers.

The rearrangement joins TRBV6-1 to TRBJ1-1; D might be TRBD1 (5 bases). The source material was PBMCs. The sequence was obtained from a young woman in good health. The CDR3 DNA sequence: TGTGCCAGCAGATCCGGGGGGGGGAACACTGAAGCTTTCTTT. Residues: CASRSGGGNTEAFF.